This T cell receptor (beta chain) was documented in a study of T cell responses to AZD1222 COVID-19 vaccine. Study observations and caveats: Only 5 or 6 people who got AZD1222 tested seropositive at baseline.

Data came from immunoSEQ multiplex PCR; TCRdb stores just in-frame clones and leaves some out. Counted here are 130,000 to 150,000 clones, roughly nine tenths occurring once; the ten biggest clones make up more than 1.4%. With respect to this clone: Antigen: not known.

Germline V gene lookup returns CDR1 SGHRS and CDR2 YFSETQ. The V segment lost 2 bases and the J segment 6 bases; nucleotides outside the gene matches: 6. The CDR3 is made up of 17 amino acids. The receptor's source is an adult in good health. The sequences come from peripheral blood, collected on day 0 of AZD1222 vaccination. This chain links TRBV5-1 with TRBJ2-3; 16 bases align to TRBD2. CDR3: CASSLGTSGRVMDTQYF. CDR3 coding DNA: TGCGCCAGCAGCTTAGGGACTAGCGGGAGGGTGATGGATACGCAGTATTTT.